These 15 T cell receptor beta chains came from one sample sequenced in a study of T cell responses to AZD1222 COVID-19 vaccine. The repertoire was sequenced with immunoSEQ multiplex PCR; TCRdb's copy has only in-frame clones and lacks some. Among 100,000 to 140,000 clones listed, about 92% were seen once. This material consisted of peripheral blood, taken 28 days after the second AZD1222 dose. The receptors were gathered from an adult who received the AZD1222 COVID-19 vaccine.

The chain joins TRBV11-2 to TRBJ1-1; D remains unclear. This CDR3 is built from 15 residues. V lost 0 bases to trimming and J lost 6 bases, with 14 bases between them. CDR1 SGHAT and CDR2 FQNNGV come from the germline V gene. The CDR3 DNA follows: TGTGCCAGCAGCTTAGATCGAGTTAGAGGAGCTGAAGCTTTCTTT. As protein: CASSLDRVRGAEAFF.

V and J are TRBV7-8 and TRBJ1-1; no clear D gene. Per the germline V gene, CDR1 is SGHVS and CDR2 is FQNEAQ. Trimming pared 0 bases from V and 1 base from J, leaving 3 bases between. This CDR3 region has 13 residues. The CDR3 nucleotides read TGTGCCAGCAGCTTAGCCGCGAACACTGAAGCTTTCTTT. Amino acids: CASSLAANTEAFF.

The CDR3 nucleotides are TGTGCCAGCAGCGGCGGCGGGCTTGGCTACACCTTC. It translates to CASSGGGLGYTF. This chain connects TRBV12-3 or TRBV12-4 to TRBJ1-2; D ambiguous. This CDR3 is built from 12 residues. V was clipped by 6 bases and J by 7 bases, with 12 bases between them.

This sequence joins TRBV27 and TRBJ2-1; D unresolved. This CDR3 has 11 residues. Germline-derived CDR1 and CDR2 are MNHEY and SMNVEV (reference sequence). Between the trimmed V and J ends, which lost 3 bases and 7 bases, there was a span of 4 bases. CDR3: CASSLGNEQFF. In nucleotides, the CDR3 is TGTGCCAGCAGTTTGGGTAATGAGCAGTTCTTC.

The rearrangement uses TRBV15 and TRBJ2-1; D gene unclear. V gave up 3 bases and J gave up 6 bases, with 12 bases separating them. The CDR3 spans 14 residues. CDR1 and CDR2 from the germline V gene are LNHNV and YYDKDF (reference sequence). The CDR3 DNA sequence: TGTGCCACCAGCAGCGTTAGTTCGGGCAATGAGCAGTTCTTC. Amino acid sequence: CATSSVSSGNEQFF.

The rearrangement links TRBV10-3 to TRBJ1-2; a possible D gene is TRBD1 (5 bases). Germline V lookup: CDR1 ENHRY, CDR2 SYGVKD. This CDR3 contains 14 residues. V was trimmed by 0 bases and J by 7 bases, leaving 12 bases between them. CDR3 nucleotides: TGTGCCATCAGTGAGTCGGGTTTTCAGGGTGGCTACACCTTC. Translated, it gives CAISESGFQGGYTF.

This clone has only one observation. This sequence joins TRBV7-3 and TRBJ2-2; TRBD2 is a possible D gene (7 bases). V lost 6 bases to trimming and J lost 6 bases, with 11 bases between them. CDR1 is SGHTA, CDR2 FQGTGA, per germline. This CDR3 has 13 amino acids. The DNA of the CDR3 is TGTGCCAGCAGATCGGGGGGCCCCGGGGAGCTGTTTTTT. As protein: CASRSGGPGELFF.

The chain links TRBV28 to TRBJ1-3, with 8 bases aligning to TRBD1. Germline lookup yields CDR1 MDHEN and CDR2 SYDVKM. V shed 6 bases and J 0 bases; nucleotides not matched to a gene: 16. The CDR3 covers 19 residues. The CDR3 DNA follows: TGTGCCAGCAGCCACGACAGGGGAAAAAGGGGAAACTCTGGAAACACCATATATTTT. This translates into CASSHDRGKRGNSGNTIYF.

Here the CDR3 reads CASSVRWGETQYF. The CDR3 DNA reads as TGTGCCAGCAGTGTTCGATGGGGAGAGACCCAGTACTTC. The chain employs TRBV2 and TRBJ2-5, with D unresolved. Germline V gene sequence: CDR1 SNHLY, CDR2 FYNNEI. V dropped 4 bases and J dropped 4 bases, with 10 bases sitting between them. The CDR3 extends over 13 amino acids.

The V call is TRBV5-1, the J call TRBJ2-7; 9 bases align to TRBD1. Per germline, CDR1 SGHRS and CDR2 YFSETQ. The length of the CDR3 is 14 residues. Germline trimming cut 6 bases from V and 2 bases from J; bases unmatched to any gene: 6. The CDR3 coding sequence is TGCGCCAGCATGACCGGGACAGGGCCCTACGAGCAGTACTTC. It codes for CASMTGTGPYEQYF.

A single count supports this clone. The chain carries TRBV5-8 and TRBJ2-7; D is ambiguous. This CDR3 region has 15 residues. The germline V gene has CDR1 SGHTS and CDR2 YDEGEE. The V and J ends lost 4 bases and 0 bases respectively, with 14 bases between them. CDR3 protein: CASSGGAWSSYEQYF. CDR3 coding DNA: TGTGCCAGCAGCGGTGGCGCCTGGAGCTCCTACGAGCAGTACTTC.

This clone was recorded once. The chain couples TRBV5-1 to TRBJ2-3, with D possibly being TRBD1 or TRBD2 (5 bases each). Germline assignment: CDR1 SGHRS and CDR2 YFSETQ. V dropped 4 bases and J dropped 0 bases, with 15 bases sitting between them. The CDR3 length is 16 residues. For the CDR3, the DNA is TGCGCCAGCAGCCCCTTAAACGGGGCAAGCACAGATACGCAGTATTTT. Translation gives CASSPLNGASTDTQYF.

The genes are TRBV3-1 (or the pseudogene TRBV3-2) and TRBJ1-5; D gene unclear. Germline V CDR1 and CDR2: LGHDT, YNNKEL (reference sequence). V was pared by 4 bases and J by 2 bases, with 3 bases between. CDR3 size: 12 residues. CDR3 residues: CASSPGNQPQHF. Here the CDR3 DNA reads TGTGCCAGCAGCCCAGGCAATCAGCCCCAGCATTTT.

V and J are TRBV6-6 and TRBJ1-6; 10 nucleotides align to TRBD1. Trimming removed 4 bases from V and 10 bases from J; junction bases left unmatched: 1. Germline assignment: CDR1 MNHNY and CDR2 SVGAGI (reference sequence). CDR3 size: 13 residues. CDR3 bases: TGTGCCAGCAGTTGGGACAGGGGCTCACCCCTCCACTTT. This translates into CASSWDRGSPLHF.

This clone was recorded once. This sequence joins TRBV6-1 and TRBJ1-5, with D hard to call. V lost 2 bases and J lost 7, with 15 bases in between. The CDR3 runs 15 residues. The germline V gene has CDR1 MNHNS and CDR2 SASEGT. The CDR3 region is CASSEHIGDYQPQHF. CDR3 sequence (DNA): TGTGCCAGCAGTGAACATATCGGGGATTACCAGCCCCAGCATTTT.